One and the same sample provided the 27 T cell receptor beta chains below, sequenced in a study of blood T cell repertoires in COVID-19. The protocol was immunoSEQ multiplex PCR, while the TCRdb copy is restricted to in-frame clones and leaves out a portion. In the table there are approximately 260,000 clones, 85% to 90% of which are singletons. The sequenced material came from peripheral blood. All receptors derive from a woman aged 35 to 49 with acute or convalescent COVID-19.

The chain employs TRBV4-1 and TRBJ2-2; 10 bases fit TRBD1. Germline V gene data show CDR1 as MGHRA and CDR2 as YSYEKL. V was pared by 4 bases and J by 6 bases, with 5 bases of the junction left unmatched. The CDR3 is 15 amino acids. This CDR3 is CASSPPTGGPGELFF. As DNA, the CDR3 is TGCGCCAGCAGCCCTCCGACAGGGGGCCCCGGGGAGCTGTTTTTT.

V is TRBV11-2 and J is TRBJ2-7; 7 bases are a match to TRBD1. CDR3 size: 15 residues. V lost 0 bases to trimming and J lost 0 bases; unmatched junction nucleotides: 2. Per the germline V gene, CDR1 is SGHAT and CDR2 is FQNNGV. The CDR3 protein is CASSLEQGFSYEQYV. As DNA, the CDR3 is TGTGCCAGCAGCTTAGAACAGGGGTTCTCCTACGAGCAGTACGTC.

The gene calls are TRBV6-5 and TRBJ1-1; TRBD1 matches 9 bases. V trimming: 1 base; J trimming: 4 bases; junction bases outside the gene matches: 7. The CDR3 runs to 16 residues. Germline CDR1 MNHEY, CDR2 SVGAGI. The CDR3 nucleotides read TGTGCCAGCAGTTACTTTGCTCCGGGACAGGGCACTGAAGCTTTCTTT. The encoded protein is CASSYFAPGQGTEAFF.

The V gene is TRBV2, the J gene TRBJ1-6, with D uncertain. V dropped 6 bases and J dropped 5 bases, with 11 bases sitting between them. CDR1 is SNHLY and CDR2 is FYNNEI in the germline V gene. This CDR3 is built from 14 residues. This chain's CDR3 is CASSPELNNSPLHF. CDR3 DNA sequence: TGTGCCAGCAGCCCTGAGCTTAATAATTCACCCCTCCACTTT.

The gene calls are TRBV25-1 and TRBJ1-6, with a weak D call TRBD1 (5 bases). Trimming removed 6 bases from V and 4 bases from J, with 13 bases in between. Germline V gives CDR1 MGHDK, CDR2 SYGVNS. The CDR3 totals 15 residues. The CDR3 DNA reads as TGTGCCAGCAGAAAGGACACGGTTTATAATTCACCCCTCCACTTT. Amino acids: CASRKDTVYNSPLHF.

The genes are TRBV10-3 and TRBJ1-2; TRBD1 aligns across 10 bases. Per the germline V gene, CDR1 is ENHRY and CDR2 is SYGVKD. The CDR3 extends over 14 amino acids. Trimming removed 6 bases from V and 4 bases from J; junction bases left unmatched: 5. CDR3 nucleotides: TGTGCCATCAGCCCGGACAGGGGGAGCTATGGCTACACCTTC. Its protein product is CAISPDRGSYGYTF.

The CDR3 reads CASSDRDSYTF. The CDR3 DNA sequence: TGTGCCAGCTCAGACAGGGATAGTTACACCTTC. This rearrangement joins TRBV19 to TRBJ1-2, with 7 bases aligning to TRBD1. CDR3 length equals 11 residues. V lost 9 bases and J lost 11; bases outside the gene matches: 9. CDR1 and CDR2 (germline): LNHDA, SQIVND (reference sequence).

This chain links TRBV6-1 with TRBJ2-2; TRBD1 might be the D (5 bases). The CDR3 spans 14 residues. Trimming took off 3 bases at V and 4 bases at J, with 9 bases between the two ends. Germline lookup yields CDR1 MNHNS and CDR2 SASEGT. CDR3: CASSDGRATGELFF. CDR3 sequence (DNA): TGTGCCAGCAGTGACGGCAGGGCCACCGGGGAGCTGTTTTTT.

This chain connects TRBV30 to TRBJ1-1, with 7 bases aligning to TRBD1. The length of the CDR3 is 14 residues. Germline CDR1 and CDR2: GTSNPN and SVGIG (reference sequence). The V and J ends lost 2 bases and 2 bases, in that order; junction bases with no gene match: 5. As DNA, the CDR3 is TGTGCCTGGAGTCGGGGACAGCATAACACTGAAGCTTTCTTT. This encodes CAWSRGQHNTEAFF. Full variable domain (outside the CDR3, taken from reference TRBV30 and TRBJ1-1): SQTIHQWPATLVQPVGSPLSLECTVEGTSNPNLYWYRQAAGRGLQLLFYSVGIGQISSEVPQNLSASRPQDRQFILSSKKLLLSDSGFYLCAWSRGQHNTEAFFGQGTRLTVV.

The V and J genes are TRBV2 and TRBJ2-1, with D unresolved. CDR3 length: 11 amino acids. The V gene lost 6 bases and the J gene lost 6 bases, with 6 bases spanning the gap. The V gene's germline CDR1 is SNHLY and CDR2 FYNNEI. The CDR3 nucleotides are TGTGCCAGCAGCTACGTCAATGAGCAGTTCTTC. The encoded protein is CASSYVNEQFF.

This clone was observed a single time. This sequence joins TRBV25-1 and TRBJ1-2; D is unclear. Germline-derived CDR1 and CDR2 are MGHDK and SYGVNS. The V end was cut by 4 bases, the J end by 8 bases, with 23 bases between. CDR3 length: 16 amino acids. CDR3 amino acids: CASSGNVKLFWYGYTF. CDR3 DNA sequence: TGTGCCAGCAGTGGCAACGTAAAACTATTCTGGTACGGCTACACCTTC.

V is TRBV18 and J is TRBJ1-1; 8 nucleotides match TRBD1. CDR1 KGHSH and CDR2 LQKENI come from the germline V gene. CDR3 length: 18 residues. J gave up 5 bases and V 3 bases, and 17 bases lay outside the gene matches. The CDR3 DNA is TGTGCCAGCTCACCTTACTACGGACAGGGTAGAGGAGGGACTGAAGCTTTCTTT. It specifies CASSPYYGQGRGGTEAFF.

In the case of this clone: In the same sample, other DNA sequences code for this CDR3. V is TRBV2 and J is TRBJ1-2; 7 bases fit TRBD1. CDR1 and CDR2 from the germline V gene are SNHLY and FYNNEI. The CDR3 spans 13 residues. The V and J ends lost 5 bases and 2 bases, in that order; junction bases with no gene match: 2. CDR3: CASSRQGNYGYTF. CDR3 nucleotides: TGTGCCAGCAGTAGACAGGGCAACTATGGCTACACCTTC.

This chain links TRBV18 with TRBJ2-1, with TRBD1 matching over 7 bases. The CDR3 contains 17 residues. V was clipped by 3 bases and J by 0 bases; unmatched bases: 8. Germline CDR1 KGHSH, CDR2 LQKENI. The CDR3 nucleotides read TGTGCCAGCTCACCCACGGTGCCAGGGGGCTCCTACAATGAGCAGTTCTTC. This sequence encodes CASSPTVPGGSYNEQFF.

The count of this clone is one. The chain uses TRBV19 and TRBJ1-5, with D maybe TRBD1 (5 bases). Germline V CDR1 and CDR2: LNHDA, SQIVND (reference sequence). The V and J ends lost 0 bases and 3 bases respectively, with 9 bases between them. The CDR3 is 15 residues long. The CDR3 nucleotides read TGTGCCAGTAGTATAGAAGGAGGGGACAATCAGCCCCAGCATTTT. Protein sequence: CASSIEGGDNQPQHF.

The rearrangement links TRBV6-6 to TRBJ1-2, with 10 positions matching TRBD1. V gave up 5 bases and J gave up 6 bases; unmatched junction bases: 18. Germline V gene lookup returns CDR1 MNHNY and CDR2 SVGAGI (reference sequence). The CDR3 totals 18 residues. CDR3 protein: CASSHTGTGVRGVNGYTF. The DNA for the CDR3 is TGTGCCAGCAGTCATACCGGGACAGGGGTTAGAGGTGTTAATGGCTACACCTTC.

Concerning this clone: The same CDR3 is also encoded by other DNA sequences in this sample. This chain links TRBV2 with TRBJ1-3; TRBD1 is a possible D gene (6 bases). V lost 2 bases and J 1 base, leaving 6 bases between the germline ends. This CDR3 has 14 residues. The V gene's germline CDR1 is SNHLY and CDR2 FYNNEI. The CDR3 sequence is CASSETGSGNTIYF. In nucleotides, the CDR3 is TGTGCCAGCAGTGAAACAGGGTCTGGAAACACCATATATTTT.

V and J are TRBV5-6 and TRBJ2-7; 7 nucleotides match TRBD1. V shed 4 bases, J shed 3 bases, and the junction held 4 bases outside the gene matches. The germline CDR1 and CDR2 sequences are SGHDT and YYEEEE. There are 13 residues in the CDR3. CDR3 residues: CASSHGQDYEQYV. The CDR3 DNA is TGTGCCAGCAGCCACGGACAGGACTACGAGCAGTACGTC.

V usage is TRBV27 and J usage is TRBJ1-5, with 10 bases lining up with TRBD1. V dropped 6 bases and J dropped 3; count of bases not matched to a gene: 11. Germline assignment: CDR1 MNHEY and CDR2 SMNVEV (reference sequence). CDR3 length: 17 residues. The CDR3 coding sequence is TGTGCCAGCAGGAAGCCCGGGACAGGGGATGACAATCAGCCCCAGCATTTT. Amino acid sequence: CASRKPGTGDDNQPQHF.

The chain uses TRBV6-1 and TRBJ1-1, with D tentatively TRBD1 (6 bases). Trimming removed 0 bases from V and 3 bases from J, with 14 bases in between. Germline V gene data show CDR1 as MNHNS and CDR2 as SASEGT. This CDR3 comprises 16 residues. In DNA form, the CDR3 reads TGTGCCAGCAGTGAAGCTTTCACAGGGAGGGACACTGAAGCTTTCTTT. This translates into CASSEAFTGRDTEAFF.

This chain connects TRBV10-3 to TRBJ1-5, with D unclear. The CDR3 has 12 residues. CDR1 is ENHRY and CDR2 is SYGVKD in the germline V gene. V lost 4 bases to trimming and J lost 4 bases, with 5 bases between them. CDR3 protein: CAISGPNQPQHF. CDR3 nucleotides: TGTGCCATCAGTGGGCCGAATCAGCCCCAGCATTTT.

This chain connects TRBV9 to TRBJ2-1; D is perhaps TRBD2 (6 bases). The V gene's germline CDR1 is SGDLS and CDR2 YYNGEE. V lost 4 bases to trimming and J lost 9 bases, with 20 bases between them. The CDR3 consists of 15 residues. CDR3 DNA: TGTGCCAGCAGCCCGGCTAGCGCGGTTTTAGGTGAGCAGTTCTTC. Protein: CASSPASAVLGEQFF. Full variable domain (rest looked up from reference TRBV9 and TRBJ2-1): DSGVTQTPKHLITATGQRVTLRCSPRSGDLSVYWYQQSLDQGLQFLIQYYNGEERAKGNILERFSAQQFPDLHSELNLSSLELGDSALYFCASSPASAVLGEQFFGPGTRLTVL.

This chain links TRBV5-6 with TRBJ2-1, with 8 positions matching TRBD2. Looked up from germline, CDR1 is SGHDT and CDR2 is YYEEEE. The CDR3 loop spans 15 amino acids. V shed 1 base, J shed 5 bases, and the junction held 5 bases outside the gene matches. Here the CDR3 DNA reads TGTGCCAGCAGCTTGTTGAGCGGGGGACACAATGAGCAGTTCTTC. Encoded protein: CASSLLSGGHNEQFF.

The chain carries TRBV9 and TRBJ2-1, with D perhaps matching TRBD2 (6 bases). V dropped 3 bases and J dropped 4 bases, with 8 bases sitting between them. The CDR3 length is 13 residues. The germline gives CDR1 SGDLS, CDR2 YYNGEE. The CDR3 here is CASSASVYNEQFF. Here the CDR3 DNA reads TGTGCCAGCAGCGCTAGCGTTTACAATGAGCAGTTCTTC.

The CDR3 DNA sequence: TGTGCCAGCAGCCAAGTAGGGACAGGGAACTATGGCTACACCTTC. It translates to CASSQVGTGNYGYTF. V usage is TRBV3-1 (or the pseudogene TRBV3-2) and J usage is TRBJ1-2, with 9 bases fitting TRBD1. CDR3 length: 15 amino acids. Germline V gene lookup returns CDR1 LGHDT and CDR2 YNNKEL (reference sequence). The trim removed 1 base at V and 2 bases at J, leaving 2 bases unmatched.

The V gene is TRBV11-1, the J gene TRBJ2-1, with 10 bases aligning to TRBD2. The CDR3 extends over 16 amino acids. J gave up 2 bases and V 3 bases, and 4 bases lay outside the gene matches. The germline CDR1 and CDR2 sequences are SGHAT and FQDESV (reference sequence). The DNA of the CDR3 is TGTGCCAGCAGCTTGAAAGCGGGGGGGACCTACAATGAGCAGTTCTTC. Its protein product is CASSLKAGGTYNEQFF.

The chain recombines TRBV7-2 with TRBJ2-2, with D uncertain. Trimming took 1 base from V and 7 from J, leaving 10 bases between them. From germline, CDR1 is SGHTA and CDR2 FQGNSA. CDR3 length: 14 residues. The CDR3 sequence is CASSLGGANGELFF. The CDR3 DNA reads TGTGCCAGCAGCTTAGGAGGCGCGAACGGGGAGCTGTTTTTT.